Sequencing of this T cell receptor beta chain was carried out in a study of cytomegalovirus exposure and HLA in healthy donors. At the level of the study: HLA-typed donors were the source of some 85 million unique TCRs, which an early data release held. Researchers found that about 84% of some 400 genotyped donors fell within the Caucasian-associated ancestry cluster.

Trimming removed 6 bases from V and 1 base from J, with 6 bases in between. CDR1 and CDR2 from the germline V gene are SEHNR and FQNEAQ (reference sequence). The CDR3 totals 12 residues. As to this clone: Its antigen is unknown.

The PCR contained 60 Vbeta and 13 Jbeta primers. Assay used: immunoSEQ multiplex PCR; TCRdb lists only in-frame clones, some missing. The sample holds around 190,000 clones, about four fifths seen once. Broader study findings: Altogether, some 170 TCR beta chains were recorded as cytomegalovirus-associated. Most observed TCR sequences were rare, whereas some public TCRs were detected in many donors.

This TCR derives from a woman aged 40 to 55 in good health and CMV-seronegative. Source material: PBMCs. The chain uses TRBV7-9 and TRBJ1-1; maybe TRBD1 (6 bases). CDR3 sequence: CASRDRNTEAFF. CDR3 nucleotide sequence: TGTGCCAGCAGGGACAGGAACACTGAAGCTTTCTTT.